The table lists the clone carrying this T cell receptor beta chain with many counts. The source material, RNA transcripts, was used to amplify TCR beta CDR3 regions. HTBI primers drove first-round RT-PCR of the TCR CDR3. TCRdb re-analysed the multiplex PCR reads in MiXCR, keeping a single row per CDR3 protein. This sample has about 400,000 distinct CDR3 sequences, with roughly 15% found just once. This entry belongs to a study of T cells in Graves' hyperthyroidism and ophthalmopathy. Germline V gene data show CDR1 as SGHDT and CDR2 as YYEEEE. Deletions cut 1 base from V and 3 bases from J, with 7 bases between. This CDR3 has 14 amino acids.

The rearrangement uses TRBV5-6 and TRBJ1-4, with D uncertain. This clonotype was sampled from a woman in her 30s with Graves' ophthalmopathy. The source material was blood. The CDR3 DNA reads as TGTGCCAGCAGCTTGCGTACGGCTAATGAAAAACTGTTTTTT. This gives the protein CASSLRTANEKLFF.